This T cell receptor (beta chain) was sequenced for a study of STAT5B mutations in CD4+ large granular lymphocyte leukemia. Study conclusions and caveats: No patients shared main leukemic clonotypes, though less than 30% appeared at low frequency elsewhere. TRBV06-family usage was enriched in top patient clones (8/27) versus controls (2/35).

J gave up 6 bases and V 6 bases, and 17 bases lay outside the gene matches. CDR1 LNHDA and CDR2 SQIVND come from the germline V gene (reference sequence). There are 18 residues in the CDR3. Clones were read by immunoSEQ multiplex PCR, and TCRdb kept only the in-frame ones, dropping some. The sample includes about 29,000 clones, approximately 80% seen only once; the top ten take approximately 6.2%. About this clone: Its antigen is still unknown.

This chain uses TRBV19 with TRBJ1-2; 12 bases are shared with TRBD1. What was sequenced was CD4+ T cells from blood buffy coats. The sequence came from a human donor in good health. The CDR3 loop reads CASRTHSGQGARFNGYTF. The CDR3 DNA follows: TGTGCCAGTAGAACTCACTCGGGACAGGGGGCGCGTTTTAATGGCTACACCTTC.